A single TCR beta chain is shown here with its context. Antigen: not known. CDR1 is SGHRS and CDR2 is YFSETQ in the germline V gene. V gave up 4 bases and J gave up 7 bases; unmatched junction bases: 5. This CDR3 has 15 amino acids. TCRdb re-derived calls from the reads in MiXCR, one entry per CDR3 protein. The table lists about 490,000 distinct CDR3 sequences, more than 25% of them singletons. The sample originates from a study of T cell repertoires in cytomegalovirus infection. Study background: Matching HLA type, along with CMV infection, was indicated by public TCR beta signatures. Study-level findings and limits: In two of eight donors, the top clonotype was HLA-C-restricted CMV-specific. Cumulative frequency of public TCR beta families picked out carriers of CMV plus the relevant HLA.

The gene calls are TRBV5-1 and TRBJ2-1, with 13 bases matching TRBD2. This sequence was found in a human donor in good health (CMV status not recorded). Some clones in this sample may be carry-over from other donors' samples. The sequenced sample consisted of PBMCs. CDR3: CASSNRTSGGNEQFF. The CDR3, as DNA: TGCGCCAGCAGCAACCGGACTAGCGGGGGAAATGAGCAGTTCTTC. Supplemented by reference TRBV5-1 and TRBJ2-1, the full variable domain reads KAGVTQTPRYLIKTRGQQVTLSCSPISGHRSVSWYQQTPGQGLQFLFEYFSETQRNKGNFPGRFSGRQFSNSRSEMNVSTLELGDSALYLCASSNRTSGGNEQFFGPGTRLTVL.